This TCR beta chain emerged from a study of blood T cell repertoires in COVID-19. Study-wide context: COVID-19 samples from acute and convalescent phases originated in the United States, Italy and Spain. Sample material is recorded as cDNA or gDNA derived from T cells, B-cell-depleted T cells, or PBMCs.

CDR1 and CDR2 (germline): LNHNV, YYDKDF (reference sequence). V shed 5 bases, J shed 6 bases, and the junction held 10 bases outside the gene matches. The CDR3 has 16 residues. This clone was found a few times. In the original analysis: How many nucleated cells were present was estimated from reference gene primer amplification. Profiling relied on immunoSEQ multiplex PCR, and the TCRdb table lists in-frame clones only, not all of them. The V and J calls and clone size were taken over from that table, and D and trimming were inferred from the DNA. The top ten hold about 6.3% of the sample, which has about 33,000 clones, around 90% seen once.

The J gene is TRBJ2-3, the V gene TRBV15; 11 nucleotides match TRBD2. Sequenced sample: peripheral blood. The receptor was derived from a human donor in a cohort sampled during active COVID-19. The CDR3 sequence is CATSPRSGGAFDTQYF. In DNA, the CDR3 is TGTGCCACCAGCCCCCGTAGCGGGGGGGCCTTCGATACGCAGTATTTT.